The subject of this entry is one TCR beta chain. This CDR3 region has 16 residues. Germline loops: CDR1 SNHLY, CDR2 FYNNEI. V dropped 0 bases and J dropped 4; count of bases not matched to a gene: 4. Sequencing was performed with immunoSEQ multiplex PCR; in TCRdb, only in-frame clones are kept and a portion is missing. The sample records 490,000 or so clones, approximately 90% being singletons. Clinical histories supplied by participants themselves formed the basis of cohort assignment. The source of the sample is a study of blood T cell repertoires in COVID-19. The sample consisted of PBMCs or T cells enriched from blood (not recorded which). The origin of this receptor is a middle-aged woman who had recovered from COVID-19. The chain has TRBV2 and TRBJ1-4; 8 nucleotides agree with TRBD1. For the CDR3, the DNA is TGTGCCAGCAGTGAAGCCCCGGGACAGGTTAATGAAAAACTGTTTTTT. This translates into CASSEAPGQVNEKLFF. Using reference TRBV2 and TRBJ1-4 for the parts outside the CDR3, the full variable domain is EPEVTQTPSHQVTQMGQEVILRCVPISNHLYFYWYRQILGQKVEFLVSFYNNEISEKSEIFDDQFSVERPDGSNFTLKIRSTKLEDSAMYFCASSEAPGQVNEKLFFGSGTQLSVL.